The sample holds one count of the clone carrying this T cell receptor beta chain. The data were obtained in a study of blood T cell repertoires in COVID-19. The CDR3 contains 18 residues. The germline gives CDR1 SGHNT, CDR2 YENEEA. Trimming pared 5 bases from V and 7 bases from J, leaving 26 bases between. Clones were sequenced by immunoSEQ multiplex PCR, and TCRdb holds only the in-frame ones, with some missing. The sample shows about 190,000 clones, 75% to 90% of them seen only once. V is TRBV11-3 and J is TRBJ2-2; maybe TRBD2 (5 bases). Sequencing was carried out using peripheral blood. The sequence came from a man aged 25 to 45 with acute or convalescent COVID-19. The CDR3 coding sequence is TGTGCCAGCAGCGGCCAAGGCTGGGGAAGGGAGCATAACGGGGAGCTGTTTTTT. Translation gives CASSGQGWGREHNGELFF.